One and the same sample provided the 26 T cell receptor beta chains below, sequenced in a study of T cell responses to AZD1222 COVID-19 vaccine. Sequenced by immunoSEQ multiplex PCR; TCRdb stores in-frame clones only, minus some. The table lists more than 150,000 clones, around 90% of them singletons, with around 1.9% in the top ten. The sequencing here drew on peripheral blood, taken 28 days after the second AZD1222 dose. Receptors originate from an adult who received the AZD1222 COVID-19 vaccine.

The CDR3 nucleotides read TGTGCCAGCAGTGACACAGGGGTCAATCAGCCCCAGCATTTT. It translates to CASSDTGVNQPQHF. This chain joins TRBV6-1 and TRBJ1-5, with 7 nucleotides matching TRBD1. J lost 3 bases, V lost 3 bases, and 2 bases had no gene match. CDR1 and CDR2 (germline): MNHNS, SASEGT. The CDR3 extends over 14 amino acids.

This clone was recorded many times. The rearrangement joins TRBV11-2 to TRBJ1-2, with 7 bases fitting TRBD1. The germline CDR1 and CDR2 sequences are SGHAT and FQNNGV. The CDR3 loop spans 14 amino acids. With V trimmed by 10 bases and J by 3 bases, 11 bases remained unmatched. This CDR3 is CATTETGLDYGYTF. In DNA form, the CDR3 reads TGTGCCACCACAGAGACAGGGCTAGACTATGGCTACACCTTC.

The chain employs TRBV27 and TRBJ2-2; 11 nucleotides line up with TRBD1. J gave up 4 bases and V 6 bases, and 7 bases lay outside the gene matches. Looked up from germline, CDR1 is MNHEY and CDR2 is SMNVEV (reference sequence). There are 16 residues in the CDR3. CDR3 sequence: CASSRDRGEVTGELFF. CDR3 nucleotides: TGTGCCAGCAGCCGGGACAGGGGGGAGGTCACCGGGGAGCTGTTTTTT.

The V call is TRBV24-1, the J call TRBJ1-1, with a possible D match to TRBD1 (5 bases). The CDR3 contains 15 residues. From germline, CDR1 is KGHDR and CDR2 SFDVKD. The V and J ends lost 2 bases and 5 bases respectively, with 14 bases between them. DNA of the CDR3: TGTGCCACCAGTGATTCCGGGGCGGGTGGTACTGAAGCTTTCTTT. This encodes CATSDSGAGGTEAFF.

J is TRBJ2-3 and V is TRBV3-1 (or the pseudogene TRBV3-2); tentatively, D is TRBD1 (5 bases). The CDR3 has 14 residues. Looked up from germline, CDR1 is LGHDT and CDR2 is YNNKEL (reference sequence). With 4 bases removed from V and 1 base from J, the gap between germline ends came to 9 bases. The CDR3 region is CASSPLGRTDTQYF. Written as DNA, the CDR3 is TGTGCCAGCAGCCCCCTGGGGCGCACAGATACGCAGTATTTT.

The chain has TRBV18 and TRBJ1-3; 7 nucleotides match TRBD1. The ends lost 3 bases at V and 9 bases at J; junction bases unmatched: 8. CDR1 KGHSH and CDR2 LQKENI come from the germline V gene. The CDR3 spans 14 residues. The CDR3 bases are TGTGCCAGCTCACCGGACAGGACCAGAAGCACCATATATTTT. This translates into CASSPDRTRSTIYF.

The CDR3 protein is CASSPGGGHSNQPQHF. DNA of the CDR3: TGCGCCAGCAGCCCCGGAGGGGGTCACAGCAATCAGCCCCAGCATTTT. The chain uses TRBV5-1 and TRBJ1-5, with D possibly matching TRBD1 (6 bases). The CDR3 has 16 amino acids. The V and J ends lost 4 bases and 1 base respectively, with 15 bases between them. Germline assignment: CDR1 SGHRS and CDR2 YFSETQ.

The V call is TRBV7-2, the J call TRBJ1-5, with 8 bases lining up with TRBD1. CDR1 and CDR2 from the germline V gene are SGHTA and FQGNSA. The length of the CDR3 is 15 residues. After removal of 1 base from V and 1 base from J, the junction contained 0 bases not matched to a gene. CDR3: CASSLGQGSNQPQHF. The CDR3 nucleotides read TGTGCCAGCAGCTTAGGACAGGGGAGCAATCAGCCCCAGCATTTT. Full variable domain (outside the CDR3, taken from reference TRBV7-2 and TRBJ1-5): GAGVSQSPSNKVTEKGKDVELRCDPISGHTALYWYRQSLGQGLEFLIYFQGNSAPDKSGLPSDRFSAERTGGSVSTLTIQRTQQEDSAVYLCASSLGQGSNQPQHFGDGTRLSIL.

V usage is TRBV19 and J usage is TRBJ1-2, with no clear D. There are 15 residues in the CDR3. V lost 0 bases to trimming and J lost 2 bases, with 10 bases between them. Germline loops: CDR1 LNHDA, CDR2 SQIVND (reference sequence). CDR3: CASSIERRRNYGYTF. CDR3 nucleotides: TGTGCCAGTAGTATAGAAAGGCGACGGAACTATGGCTACACCTTC.

The chain is built from TRBV5-6 and TRBJ1-2; TRBD1 aligns across 8 bases. CDR3 length: 13 amino acids. The ends lost 3 bases at V and 3 bases at J; junction bases unmatched: 1. Germline V gene sequence: CDR1 SGHDT, CDR2 YYEEEE. CDR3 in DNA: TGTGCCAGCAGCTCCAGGGGGCACTATGGCTACACCTTC. Protein sequence: CASSSRGHYGYTF.

The chain links TRBV19 to TRBJ1-1; D ambiguous. Germline CDR1 is LNHDA and CDR2 is SQIVND (reference sequence). This CDR3 contains 16 residues. Trimming removed 4 bases at V and 5 bases at J, with 20 bases between. CDR3 loop: CASSSLRKAVGTEAFF. CDR3 DNA: TGTGCCAGTAGTAGCCTACGGAAGGCAGTCGGGACTGAAGCTTTCTTT.

The CDR3 is CASSSDSLNEQYF. The CDR3 DNA sequence: TGTGCCAGCAGCTCGGACAGCTTAAACGAGCAGTACTTC. The chain uses TRBV5-8 and TRBJ2-7, with D maybe TRBD1 (6 bases). The CDR3 contains 13 residues. The germline CDR1 and CDR2 sequences are SGHTS and YDEGEE. The V end lost 3 bases, the J end lost 5 bases, and 12 bases lay between the germline ends.

This chain links TRBV6-5 with TRBJ2-3, with 7 bases aligning to TRBD1. Unmatched junction bases numbered 6, after V lost 5 bases and J lost 1 base. The CDR3 is 15 amino acids. CDR1 MNHEY and CDR2 SVGAGI come from the germline V gene. The CDR3 DNA follows: TGTGCCAGCAGTCTCCGACAGGGCCGCACAGATACGCAGTATTTT. It specifies CASSLRQGRTDTQYF.

This rearrangement joins TRBV10-3 to TRBJ1-2; 8 nucleotides line up with TRBD1. V lost 0 bases to trimming and J lost 5 bases; unmatched junction nucleotides: 5. The CDR3 has 15 amino acids. The germline CDR1 and CDR2 sequences are ENHRY and SYGVKD. The CDR3 loop is CAISESTGGSYGYTF. In DNA form, the CDR3 reads TGTGCCATCAGTGAGTCTACAGGGGGGTCATATGGCTACACCTTC.

The rearrangement links TRBV24-1 to TRBJ1-5; D gene uncertain. Trimming pared 5 bases from V and 10 bases from J, leaving 17 bases between. CDR1 and CDR2 (germline): KGHDR, SFDVKD. The CDR3 has 14 amino acids. CDR3 in amino acids: CATSGTAGYGPQHF. The CDR3 DNA reads TGTGCCACCAGTGGAACCGCGGGGTACGGCCCCCAGCATTTT.

V and J are TRBV2 and TRBJ1-1, with 10 positions matching TRBD1. Germline loops: CDR1 SNHLY, CDR2 FYNNEI. V dropped 5 bases and J dropped 3; count of bases not matched to a gene: 6. This CDR3 is built from 15 residues. The CDR3 DNA reads as TGTGCCAGCAGTCATGGACAGGGGGGGGACACTGAAGCTTTCTTT. Translating it yields CASSHGQGGDTEAFF.

The CDR3 loop reads CASSLVRGGLNEQFF. The CDR3 nucleotides are TGTGCCAGCAGCCTAGTTCGGGGGGGCCTGAATGAGCAGTTCTTC. This chain connects TRBV7-3 to TRBJ2-1; TRBD2 matches at 8 bases. The CDR3 loop spans 15 amino acids. Germline assignment: CDR1 SGHTA and CDR2 FQGTGA. V gave up 5 bases and J gave up 7 bases; unmatched junction bases: 10.

CDR3 protein: CASSYGEGTEAFF. The CDR3 nucleotides are TGTGCCAGCAGTTACGGGGAGGGCACTGAAGCTTTCTTT. The rearrangement links TRBV6-5 to TRBJ1-1; D not certain. CDR3 size: 13 residues. The V gene's germline CDR1 is MNHEY and CDR2 SVGAGI. Trimming pared 2 bases from V and 4 bases from J, leaving 8 bases between.

V gene TRBV7-2 combines with J gene TRBJ2-1; 10 bases match TRBD2. Germline-derived CDR1 and CDR2 are SGHTA and FQGNSA. The CDR3 has 15 amino acids. V lost 2 bases to trimming and J lost 7 bases; unmatched junction nucleotides: 5. The chain's CDR3 is CASSLRLAGTNEQFF. For the CDR3, the DNA is TGTGCCAGCAGCTTAAGACTAGCGGGTACAAATGAGCAGTTCTTC. Variable domain in full (rest from reference TRBV7-2 and TRBJ2-1): GAGVSQSPSNKVTEKGKDVELRCDPISGHTALYWYRQSLGQGLEFLIYFQGNSAPDKSGLPSDRFSAERTGGSVSTLTIQRTQQEDSAVYLCASSLRLAGTNEQFFGPGTRLTVL.

The chain is built from TRBV4-2 and TRBJ2-7; the match to TRBD2 covers 7 bases. The CDR3 totals 16 residues. Looked up from germline, CDR1 is LGHNA and CDR2 is YNFKEQ. Trimming removed 1 base from V and 2 bases from J; junction bases left unmatched: 8. The chain's CDR3 is CASSQGSPSGTYEQYF. In DNA form, the CDR3 reads TGTGCCAGCAGCCAAGGGTCCCCTAGCGGAACCTACGAGCAGTACTTC.

V is TRBV19 and J is TRBJ1-4; D gene ambiguous. Looked up from germline, CDR1 is LNHDA and CDR2 is SQIVND (reference sequence). This CDR3 is 15 amino acids long. The V and J ends lost 1 base and 5 bases respectively, with 11 bases between them. The CDR3 DNA reads TGTGCCAGTAGTATAGCCCGACCGGGGAATGAAAAACTGTTTTTT. It translates to CASSIARPGNEKLFF.

The DNA of the CDR3 is TGTGCCAGCTCACCGTATACGACAGGGGGCTGGGGGACTGAAGCTTTCTTT. Its translation: CASSPYTTGGWGTEAFF. The chain combines TRBV18 with TRBJ1-1; 10 bases match TRBD1. Per germline, CDR1 KGHSH and CDR2 LQKENI. The J segment lost 5 bases and the V segment lost 3 bases, leaving 12 bases of the junction unmatched. The CDR3 totals 17 residues. Supplemented by reference TRBV18 and TRBJ1-1, the full variable domain reads NAGVMQNPRHLVRRRGQEARLRCSPMKGHSHVYWYRQLPEEGLKFMVYLQKENIIDESGMPKERFSAEFPKEGPSILRIQQVVRGDSAAYFCASSPYTTGGWGTEAFFGQGTRLTVV.

V and J are TRBV25-1 and TRBJ2-2; TRBD1 agrees at 7 bases. This CDR3 comprises 12 residues. The J segment lost 6 bases and the V segment lost 8 bases, leaving 3 bases of the junction unmatched. Per germline, CDR1 MGHDK and CDR2 SYGVNS. The CDR3 spells CASSTGPGELFF. As DNA, the CDR3 is TGTGCCAGCTCGACAGGGCCCGGGGAGCTGTTTTTT.

CDR3 nucleotide sequence: TGTGCCAGCTCACCAGGGGCGTACGAGCAGTACTTC. This translates into CASSPGAYEQYF. This chain connects TRBV18 to TRBJ2-7; TRBD1 is a possible D gene (5 bases). Germline loops: CDR1 KGHSH, CDR2 LQKENI. The CDR3 runs 12 residues. The germline V and J ends were trimmed by 2 bases and 4 bases, with 6 bases remaining between them. The full variable domain, completed using reference TRBV18 and TRBJ2-7, is NAGVMQNPRHLVRRRGQEARLRCSPMKGHSHVYWYRQLPEEGLKFMVYLQKENIIDESGMPKERFSAEFPKEGPSILRIQQVVRGDSAAYFCASSPGAYEQYFGPGTRLTVT.

This clone was seen a single time. The V call is TRBV19, the J call TRBJ1-5; D might be TRBD1 (5 bases). The germline V gene has CDR1 LNHDA and CDR2 SQIVND (reference sequence). This CDR3 is built from 15 residues. V shed 5 bases and J shed 8 bases, with 19 bases lying between them. CDR3 loop: CASSPPRPGFEPQHF. CDR3 coding DNA: TGTGCCAGTAGTCCTCCCCGCCCAGGGTTTGAGCCCCAGCATTTT.

The chain carries TRBV5-1 and TRBJ1-1; D not resolved. The V and J ends lost 4 bases and 1 base respectively, with 8 bases between them. This CDR3 region has 13 residues. Germline V gene data show CDR1 as SGHRS and CDR2 as YFSETQ. The CDR3 nucleotides read TGCGCCAGCAGCCCTGACGGGAACACTGAAGCTTTCTTT. This encodes CASSPDGNTEAFF. Full variable domain (rest looked up from reference TRBV5-1 and TRBJ1-1): KAGVTQTPRYLIKTRGQQVTLSCSPISGHRSVSWYQQTPGQGLQFLFEYFSETQRNKGNFPGRFSGRQFSNSRSEMNVSTLELGDSALYLCASSPDGNTEAFFGQGTRLTVV.